Below, 7 T cell receptor beta chains from the same sample are listed, as sequenced in a study of T-cell memory formation after mild COVID-19. Each CDR3 protein gets one entry after TCRdb re-called the 5' RACE reads with MiXCR. The sample gives about 440,000 distinct CDR3 sequences, about 19% of which show up once; 7.5% to 9.5% is in the top ten. Material for sequencing was PBMCs or a T cell subset sorted from them (not recorded which). The source of these receptors is an adult woman who had mild COVID-19 (a few samples of this study predate the infection). Cell type and time point are not known.

J is TRBJ2-3 and V is TRBV7-3, with 7 bases lining up with TRBD1. Germline V gives CDR1 SGHTA, CDR2 FQGTGA. CDR3 length: 16 residues. The V and J ends lost 4 bases and 0 bases, in that order; junction bases with no gene match: 7. CDR3 coding DNA: TGTGCCAGCAGCTACCTAGGGACAGCTAGCACAGATACGCAGTATTTT. This encodes CASSYLGTASTDTQYF.

The chain employs TRBV2 and TRBJ2-4; possible D gene TRBD2, 5 bases. The V end lost 4 bases, the J end lost 6 bases, and 16 bases lay between the germline ends. In germline, CDR1 is SNHLY, CDR2 FYNNEI. There are 15 residues in the CDR3. The DNA for the CDR3 is TGTGCCAGCAGTGCGTTGGGGAGTGGGGTAAACATTCAGTACTTC. The encoded protein is CASSALGSGVNIQYF.

A few counts support this clonotype. The rearrangement joins TRBV24-1 to TRBJ2-1; D may be TRBD2 (5 bases). There are 14 residues in the CDR3. Trimming left V 9 bases short and J 5 bases short, with 16 bases between. CDR1 KGHDR and CDR2 SFDVKD come from the germline V gene. The CDR3 DNA reads as TGTGCCACCCGGGGATCCGGGTCAAACAATGAGCAGTTCTTC. The encoded protein is CATRGSGSNNEQFF.

This chain joins TRBV29-1 and TRBJ2-3, with D possibly being TRBD1 (6 bases). CDR3 length equals 13 residues. In germline, CDR1 is SQVTM, CDR2 ANQGSEA. The V end was cut by 5 bases, the J end by 5 bases, with 14 bases between. In nucleotides, the CDR3 is TGCAGCGTTAAGAACAGGGCCGAAGATACGCAGTATTTT. It encodes CSVKNRAEDTQYF.

The chain carries TRBV15 and TRBJ1-3; perhaps TRBD1 as D (6 bases). V lost 5 bases and J 0 bases, leaving 8 bases between the germline ends. This CDR3 comprises 14 residues. Germline CDR1 LNHNV, CDR2 YYDKDF (reference sequence). The CDR3 region has the DNA TGTGCCACCAGCCCGGACAGCTCTGGAAACACCATATATTTT. Its translation: CATSPDSSGNTIYF.

This clonotype has at least ten counts. The V gene is TRBV24-1, the J gene TRBJ2-5; TRBD1 agrees at 12 bases. From germline, CDR1 is KGHDR and CDR2 SFDVKD. J lost 4 bases, V lost 4 bases, and 3 bases had no gene match. The CDR3 has 15 amino acids. The CDR3 region has the DNA TGTGCCACCAGTGAGCGGGACAGGGGGCGAGAGACCCAGTACTTC. Translating gives CATSERDRGRETQYF.

This clonotype was observed a handful of times. The CDR3 DNA follows: TGTGCCAGTAGTAGCCCCCAGCGGGTGGGCACCGGGGAGCTGTTTTTT. It specifies CASSSPQRVGTGELFF. The genes are TRBV19 and TRBJ2-2, with a tentative D call TRBD2 (6 bases). V lost 4 bases to trimming and J lost 4 bases, with 16 bases between them. Germline CDR1 and CDR2: LNHDA and SQIVND (reference sequence). The CDR3 contains 16 residues.